These 20 T cell receptor beta chains were all obtained from the same sample, sequenced in a study of blood T cells in healthy people across ages. A second PCR of 7 to 11 cycles used a sample-barcoded 5' primer and a J-beta primer mix. From the 5' RACE reads, TCRdb called clonotypes with MiXCR, one entry per CDR3 protein. The table shows under 2,000,000 distinct CDR3 sequences, with less than 50% occurring only once. Sequencing was carried out using blood. These receptors all stem from a woman aged 40 to 55 in good health.

J is TRBJ2-1 and V is TRBV20-1; perhaps TRBD2 as D (6 bases). The V gene lost 7 bases and the J gene lost 8 bases, with 15 bases spanning the gap. This CDR3 spans 12 amino acids. Germline values: CDR1 DFQATT, CDR2 SNEGSKA (reference sequence). CDR3 residues: CSVGGFSDEQFF. The CDR3 DNA follows: TGCAGTGTTGGGGGGTTTAGCGATGAGCAGTTCTTC.

The chain couples TRBV20-1 to TRBJ2-1, with D tentatively TRBD2 (6 bases). This CDR3 has 14 residues. Germline CDR1 DFQATT, CDR2 SNEGSKA (reference sequence). The V and J ends lost 2 bases and 5 bases respectively, with 13 bases between them. CDR3 sequence: CSARPRDFHNEQFF. CDR3 nucleotide sequence: TGCAGTGCTAGACCCCGGGACTTCCACAATGAGCAGTTCTTC.

The chain carries TRBV5-1 and TRBJ2-7, with 9 bases matching TRBD2. Losses at the gene ends were 3 bases for V and 7 bases for J; bases not matched to a gene: 14. The CDR3 sequence is 16 residues long. Per germline, CDR1 SGHRS and CDR2 YFSETQ. This CDR3 reads CASSWGLAGTYNEQYF. For the CDR3, the DNA is TGCGCCAGCAGCTGGGGGCTAGCGGGGACCTACAATGAGCAGTACTTC.

The V call is TRBV6-2 or TRBV6-3, the J call TRBJ2-7, with a tentative D call TRBD2 (6 bases). CDR1 and CDR2 from the germline V gene are MNHEY and SVGEGT. Trimming pared 5 bases from V and 0 bases from J, leaving 8 bases between. This CDR3 comprises 13 residues. DNA for the CDR3: TGTGCCAGCAGTGGGCGGGACTCCTACGAGCAGTACTTC. Translating it yields CASSGRDSYEQYF.

This clonotype showed up just a few times. This chain connects TRBV12-3 or TRBV12-4 to TRBJ1-2; 7 bases fit TRBD1. V lost 8 bases, J lost 3 bases, and 9 bases stayed unmatched. The CDR3 runs 14 residues. CDR3 protein: CASAALQGDYGYTF. The CDR3 region has the DNA TGTGCCAGCGCAGCCCTTCAGGGGGACTATGGCTACACCTTC.

CDR3 nucleotide sequence: TGCAGTGCTAGAGATCTGCCCAGCGGGGCTAGACCCGAGCAGTACTTC. This translates into CSARDLPSGARPEQYF. V usage is TRBV20-1 and J usage is TRBJ2-7, with 7 positions matching TRBD2. The V gene end was trimmed by 0 bases and the J gene end by 6 bases; junction bases not matched to a gene: 14. Germline V gives CDR1 DFQATT, CDR2 SNEGSKA (reference sequence). CDR3 length: 16 residues.

This clonotype was found a few times. CDR3 bases: TGTGCCAGCAGCTTAATCCTTACCGGGACTAGCCTTGATGAGACCCAGTACTTC. Protein: CASSLILTGTSLDETQYF. This sequence joins TRBV7-6 and TRBJ2-5, with 9 positions matching TRBD2. Germline CDR1 is SGHVS and CDR2 is FNYEAQ. V dropped 2 bases and J dropped 5; count of bases not matched to a gene: 15. The CDR3 contains 18 residues. The full variable domain, rest sourced from reference TRBV7-6 and TRBJ2-5, is GAGVSQSPRYKVTKRGQDVALRCDPISGHVSLYWYRQALGQGPEFLTYFNYEAQQDKSGLPNDRFSAERPEGSISTLTIQRTEQRDSAMYRCASSLILTGTSLDETQYFGPGTRLLVL.

This clonotype appeared a few times. The chain recombines TRBV2 with TRBJ2-6, with no clear D. The CDR3 length is 17 residues. CDR1 and CDR2 (germline): SNHLY, FYNNEI. V lost 1 base and J 1 base, leaving 11 bases between the germline ends. Here the CDR3 reads CASSEEELLSGANVLTF. In DNA form, the CDR3 reads TGTGCCAGCAGTGAAGAGGAGTTACTTTCTGGGGCCAACGTCCTGACTTTC.

V gene TRBV15 combines with J gene TRBJ1-2; a possible D gene is TRBD1 (5 bases). V lost 0 bases to trimming and J lost 4 bases, with 27 bases between them. Germline-derived CDR1 and CDR2 are LNHNV and YYDKDF (reference sequence). The CDR3 contains 20 residues. The CDR3 region is CATSRESKVGTVGWVYGYTF. The CDR3 DNA follows: TGTGCCACCAGCAGAGAATCGAAGGTTGGGACCGTCGGGTGGGTCTATGGCTACACCTTC.

Ten or more counts support this clonotype. The chain uses TRBV4-1 and TRBJ2-7; TRBD2 aligns across 7 bases. CDR1 and CDR2 from the germline V gene are MGHRA and YSYEKL. The length of the CDR3 is 15 residues. After removal of 1 base from V and 0 bases from J, the junction contained 3 bases not matched to a gene. The CDR3, as DNA: TGCGCCAGCAGCCAAGGGGCGGGGGTCTCCTACGAGCAGTACTTC. Protein product: CASSQGAGVSYEQYF.

The chain uses TRBV20-1 and TRBJ1-5; D ambiguous. In germline, CDR1 is DFQATT, CDR2 SNEGSKA (reference sequence). V lost 3 bases and J 1 base, leaving 10 bases between the germline ends. The CDR3 sequence is 14 residues long. The CDR3 loop reads CSASVPGSNQPQHF. CDR3 bases: TGCAGTGCTAGTGTCCCCGGAAGCAATCAGCCCCAGCATTTT.

In its sample, this clonotype was seen a few times. V usage is TRBV13 and J usage is TRBJ2-5; weak D call: TRBD1 (5 bases). The CDR3 spans 16 residues. Trimming stripped 3 bases from V and 1 base from J, with 15 bases between. Germline CDR1 is PRHDT and CDR2 is FYEKMQ (reference sequence). The CDR3 bases are TGTGCCAGCAGCTTCGCACAGGAGCGATTCCAAGAGACCCAGTACTTC. Translating gives CASSFAQERFQETQYF.

V and J are TRBV7-2 and TRBJ1-6; the D gene is possibly TRBD1 (5 bases). This CDR3 region has 18 residues. Germline values: CDR1 SGHTA, CDR2 FQGNSA. V was shortened by 2 bases and J by 0 bases, with 14 bases between the two germline ends. The CDR3 is CASSLYPGPSSYNSPLHF. In DNA, the CDR3 is TGTGCCAGCAGCTTATACCCGGGGCCCAGCTCCTATAATTCACCCCTCCACTTT. Using reference TRBV7-2 and TRBJ1-6 for the parts outside the CDR3, the full variable domain is GAGVSQSPSNKVTEKGKDVELRCDPISGHTALYWYRQSLGQGLEFLIYFQGNSAPDKSGLPSDRFSAERTGGSVSTLTIQRTQQEDSAVYLCASSLYPGPSSYNSPLHFGNGTRLTVT.

CDR3 region: CASSPTTQSYNEQFF. DNA of the CDR3: TGTGCCAGCAGTCCTACCACCCAATCCTACAATGAGCAGTTCTTC. This sequence joins TRBV6-1 and TRBJ2-1, with no clear D. The CDR3 consists of 15 residues. CDR1 and CDR2 (germline): MNHNS, SASEGT. V dropped 5 bases and J dropped 1 base, with 12 bases sitting between them.

The rearrangement links TRBV4-1 to TRBJ1-4; D unresolved. This CDR3 is 14 amino acids long. Germline loops: CDR1 MGHRA, CDR2 YSYEKL. V was cut by 3 bases and J by 0 bases, with 5 bases left in between. As DNA, the CDR3 is TGCGCCAGCAGCCAGACGTCAACTAATGAAAAACTGTTTTTT. Its translation: CASSQTSTNEKLFF.

The CDR3 here is CASSDTESSGESTDTQYF. The CDR3, as DNA: TGTGCCAGCAGTGATACGGAGTCTAGCGGAGAAAGCACAGATACGCAGTATTTT. The chain employs TRBV25-1 and TRBJ2-3, with 7 nucleotides matching TRBD2. This CDR3 comprises 18 residues. V dropped 3 bases and J dropped 0; count of bases not matched to a gene: 12. Germline CDR1 and CDR2: MGHDK and SYGVNS.

V gene TRBV9 combines with J gene TRBJ2-5, with 8 bases that match TRBD1. The CDR3 length is 16 residues. The J segment lost 2 bases and the V segment lost 0 bases, leaving 6 bases of the junction unmatched. Germline CDR1 is SGDLS and CDR2 is YYNGEE. The CDR3 protein is CASSVASGQGQETQYF. Written as DNA, the CDR3 is TGTGCCAGCAGCGTAGCTTCTGGACAGGGTCAAGAGACCCAGTACTTC.

The genes are TRBV6-5 and TRBJ1-6; D ambiguous. CDR1 and CDR2 (germline): MNHEY, SVGAGI. The CDR3 has 17 residues. V shed 0 bases and J shed 0 bases, with 9 bases lying between them. The CDR3 spells CASSYSHQISYNSPLHF. CDR3 in DNA: TGTGCCAGCAGTTACTCGCACCAAATCTCCTATAATTCACCCCTCCACTTT.

The V gene is TRBV5-5, the J gene TRBJ2-5; D uncertain. This CDR3 spans 15 amino acids. CDR1 is SGHKS, CDR2 YYEKEE, per germline (reference sequence). Trimming stripped 0 bases from V and 2 bases from J, with 11 bases between. CDR3 loop: CASSLVGNWQETQYF. For the CDR3, the DNA is TGTGCCAGCAGCTTGGTGGGGAATTGGCAAGAGACCCAGTACTTC.

This clonotype was observed a handful of times. V usage is TRBV20-1 and J usage is TRBJ2-7; perhaps TRBD1 as D (5 bases). V was shortened by 3 bases and J by 5 bases, with 11 bases between the two germline ends. The germline V gene has CDR1 DFQATT and CDR2 SNEGSKA (reference sequence). The CDR3 sequence is 12 residues long. CDR3 nucleotide sequence: TGCAGTGCTAGGGCCAGGGTTCACGAGCAGTACTTC. As protein: CSARARVHEQYF.